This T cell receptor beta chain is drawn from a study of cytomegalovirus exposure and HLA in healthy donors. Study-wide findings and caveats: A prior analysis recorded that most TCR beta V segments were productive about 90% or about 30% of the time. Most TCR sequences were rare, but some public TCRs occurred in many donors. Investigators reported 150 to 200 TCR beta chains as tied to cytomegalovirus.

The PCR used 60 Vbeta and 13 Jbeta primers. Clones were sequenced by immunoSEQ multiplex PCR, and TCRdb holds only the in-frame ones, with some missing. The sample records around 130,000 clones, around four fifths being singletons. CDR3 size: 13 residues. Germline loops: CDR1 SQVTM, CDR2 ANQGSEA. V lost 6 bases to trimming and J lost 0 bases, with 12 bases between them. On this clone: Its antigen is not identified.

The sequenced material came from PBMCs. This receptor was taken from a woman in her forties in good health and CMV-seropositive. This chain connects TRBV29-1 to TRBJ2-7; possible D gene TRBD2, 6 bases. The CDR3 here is CSVGRSSSYEQYF. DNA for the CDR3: TGCAGCGTCGGGAGATCTAGCTCCTACGAGCAGTACTTC.